This T cell receptor (beta chain) was recovered during a study of blood T cells in healthy people across ages. Study-wide results and limits: For the donors, CMV status was unknown and possibly confounded expanded clonotype changes.

Extracted total RNA amounted to at least 5 micrograms for each sample. Note on this clonotype: Its target is not known.

Alongside a J-beta primer mix, a sample-barcoded 5' primer served in a second PCR lasting 7 to 11 cycles. Every sample produced at least 3 million CDR3-containing paired-end reads. MiXCR, applied by TCRdb to the 5' RACE reads, yields one record per CDR3 protein. The repertoire holds about 1.4 million distinct CDR3 sequences, with approximately 59% as singletons. The V end lost 6 bases, the J end lost 4 bases, and 12 bases lay between the germline ends. Per germline, CDR1 MNHEY and CDR2 SVGAGI. CDR3 length equals 13 residues. The TCR comes from a man between 18 and 29 years old in good health. V and J are TRBV6-5 and TRBJ1-2; D uncertain. Sequenced sample: blood. Here the CDR3 reads CASSPGYGYGYTF. The CDR3 DNA sequence: TGTGCCAGCAGCCCCGGATATGGCTATGGCTACACCTTC.